The 18 T cell receptor beta chains reported below all come from one sample, sequenced in a study of CD4 T cells in relation to SARS-CoV-2 and coronaviruses. CD4+ T cells from unexposed donors were obtained before the COVID-19 pandemic (2011-2018). Isolation of CD4+ T cells took place after around 11 days in culture. Antigen specificity for these receptors is unknown. Produced via immunoSEQ multiplex PCR; TCRdb's table is partial and in-frame only. Of tens of thousands of clones in the sample, about three quarters were seen once. Sequences were obtained from CD4+ T cells from PBMCs, cultured in vitro. Receptors were obtained from a human donor in good health.

The chain recombines TRBV6-5 with TRBJ1-2; TRBD1 agrees at 7 bases. Germline V gene data show CDR1 as MNHEY and CDR2 as SVGAGI. Germline trimming cut 6 bases from V and 1 base from J; bases unmatched to any gene: 5. The CDR3 loop spans 14 amino acids. CDR3 amino acids: CASRRTGLNYGYTF. CDR3 sequence (DNA): TGTGCCAGCAGGAGGACAGGTCTTAACTATGGCTACACCTTC.

The genes are TRBV5-1 and TRBJ1-2; the match to TRBD1 covers 7 bases. CDR1 is SGHRS and CDR2 is YFSETQ in the germline V gene. Losses at the gene ends were 4 bases for V and 1 base for J; bases not matched to a gene: 7. The CDR3 extends over 15 amino acids. DNA of the CDR3: TGCGCCAGCAGCCCCGGGACAGCGTTTAACTATGGCTACACCTTC. This encodes CASSPGTAFNYGYTF.

The gene calls are TRBV30 and TRBJ2-1; the D gene is possibly TRBD2 (6 bases). The germline CDR1 and CDR2 sequences are GTSNPN and SVGIG (reference sequence). The CDR3 covers 14 residues. The V gene lost 3 bases and the J gene lost 6 bases, with 15 bases spanning the gap. DNA of the CDR3: TGTGCCTGGAGCCCCGGGGGATCGCTCAATGAGCAGTTCTTC. It encodes CAWSPGGSLNEQFF.

This chain joins TRBV3-1 (or the pseudogene TRBV3-2) and TRBJ2-4, with TRBD2 matching 9 bases. The CDR3 is made up of 17 amino acids. In germline, CDR1 is LGHDT, CDR2 YNNKEL (reference sequence). V lost 4 bases to trimming and J lost 0 bases; unmatched junction nucleotides: 7. CDR3 amino acids: CASSPLAGMLAKNIQYF. The CDR3 nucleotides are TGTGCCAGCAGCCCCCTAGCGGGGATGCTAGCCAAAAACATTCAGTACTTC.

The V gene is TRBV14, the J gene TRBJ1-3; D is uncertain. The CDR3 spans 16 residues. The V gene lost 4 bases and the J gene lost 1 base, with 14 bases spanning the gap. Germline V gene data show CDR1 as SGHDN and CDR2 as FVKESK. As DNA, the CDR3 is TGTGCCAGCAGCCGCTCACTTACACATTCTGGAAACACCATATATTTT. Translated, it gives CASSRSLTHSGNTIYF.

The rearrangement links TRBV5-1 to TRBJ1-1, with a tentative D call TRBD1 (6 bases). Trimming cost V 0 bases and J 0 bases, with 9 bases left between them. Germline V gene data show CDR1 as SGHRS and CDR2 as YFSETQ. The CDR3 has 15 residues. CDR3 coding DNA: TGCGCCAGCAGCTTGGCCGGGACACTGAACACTGAAGCTTTCTTT. Translating gives CASSLAGTLNTEAFF.

This chain links TRBV7-9 with TRBJ2-1; D may be TRBD2 (6 bases). V lost 6 bases and J 4 bases, leaving 22 bases between the germline ends. CDR1 and CDR2 from the germline V gene are SEHNR and FQNEAQ (reference sequence). The CDR3 contains 17 residues. CDR3 amino acids: CASRKGDNGTFYNEQFF. The CDR3 DNA reads as TGTGCCAGCAGGAAGGGAGATAACGGGACTTTTTACAATGAGCAGTTCTTC.

J is TRBJ2-5 and V is TRBV9, with 11 bases lining up with TRBD2. Germline V gene lookup returns CDR1 SGDLS and CDR2 YYNGEE. The CDR3 spans 18 residues. After removal of 4 bases from V and 5 bases from J, the junction contained 16 bases not matched to a gene. The CDR3 DNA sequence: TGTGCCAGCAGCCCCAGTGGGGGTAGCGGGAGGGTGGGGGAGACCCAGTACTTC. This translates into CASSPSGGSGRVGETQYF.

J is TRBJ2-7 and V is TRBV19, with D possibly being TRBD2 (6 bases). Trimming cost V 4 bases and J 2 bases, with 9 bases left between them. CDR3 length: 13 residues. The germline V gene encodes CDR1 LNHDA and CDR2 SQIVND (reference sequence). DNA of the CDR3: TGTGCCAGTAGTAGGAGACTAGCCTACGAGCAGTACTTC. Translation: CASSRRLAYEQYF.

This chain joins TRBV7-8 and TRBJ2-2, with 14 bases that match TRBD2. The CDR3 contains 18 residues. Per the germline V gene, CDR1 is SGHVS and CDR2 is FQNEAQ. V dropped 5 bases and J dropped 4; count of bases not matched to a gene: 9. The CDR3 bases are TGTGCCAGCAGCCCCGGACTAGCGGGAGGTCGGGGCACCGGGGAGCTGTTTTTT. Protein product: CASSPGLAGGRGTGELFF.

The rearrangement uses TRBV18 and TRBJ2-1, with 7 bases aligning to TRBD2. V gave up 2 bases and J gave up 3 bases; unmatched junction bases: 7. Germline V gene data show CDR1 as KGHSH and CDR2 as LQKENI. This CDR3 region has 16 residues. CDR3 sequence: CASSPEPGLLYNEQFF. As DNA, the CDR3 is TGTGCCAGCTCACCAGAACCGGGACTACTCTACAATGAGCAGTTCTTC.

The V call is TRBV7-9, the J call TRBJ1-2; 10 nucleotides line up with TRBD1. The germline CDR1 and CDR2 sequences are SEHNR and FQNEAQ (reference sequence). Trimming cost V 5 bases and J 7 bases; bases outside gene matches: 10. The CDR3 sequence is 15 residues long. CDR3 bases: TGTGCCAGCAGCCCTCGGGACAGGGGAGCCGGTGGCTACACCTTC. Translation gives CASSPRDRGAGGYTF.

The CDR3: CATSSDTGATNEKLFF. In DNA form, the CDR3 reads TGTGCCACCAGCAGTGATACAGGGGCAACTAATGAAAAACTGTTTTTT. V and J are TRBV15 and TRBJ1-4; 7 bases align to TRBD1. V lost 3 bases, J lost 0 bases, and 4 bases stayed unmatched. The CDR3 consists of 16 residues. The germline gives CDR1 LNHNV, CDR2 YYDKDF (reference sequence).

This rearrangement joins TRBV9 to TRBJ1-4; a possible D gene is TRBD1 (5 bases). The CDR3 loop spans 14 amino acids. The germline V gene has CDR1 SGDLS and CDR2 YYNGEE. V gave up 4 bases and J gave up 2 bases, with 9 bases separating them. The DNA for the CDR3 is TGTGCCAGCAGCTCGGGGCTCACTAATGAAAAACTGTTTTTT. Protein sequence: CASSSGLTNEKLFF.

The chain couples TRBV5-1 to TRBJ2-7, with 11 nucleotides matching TRBD1. The CDR3 contains 14 residues. Germline CDR1 is SGHRS and CDR2 is YFSETQ. Losses at the gene ends were 4 bases for V and 7 bases for J; bases not matched to a gene: 7. CDR3 in amino acids: CASSQGQGAWEQYF. DNA of the CDR3: TGCGCCAGCAGCCAAGGACAGGGGGCGTGGGAGCAGTACTTC.

The chain combines TRBV5-6 with TRBJ1-2, with TRBD1 as a possible D gene (6 bases). The CDR3 loop spans 15 amino acids. Germline CDR1 SGHDT, CDR2 YYEEEE. V was trimmed by 2 bases and J by 4 bases, leaving 15 bases between them. CDR3 sequence: CASSFGQNRGYGYTF. The CDR3 nucleotides read TGTGCCAGCAGCTTTGGACAGAACCGCGGCTATGGCTACACCTTC.

The table lists this clone with a count of one. The chain has TRBV10-1 and TRBJ2-7, with D uncertain. CDR1 is WNHNN and CDR2 is SYGVQD in the germline V gene (reference sequence). The CDR3 is 13 amino acids. The V end lost 4 bases, the J end lost 2 bases, and 9 bases lay between the germline ends. The CDR3 is CASSAGVPYEQYF. The CDR3 DNA reads as TGCGCCAGCAGTGCGGGTGTTCCCTACGAGCAGTACTTC.

The CDR3 sequence: CASSGGGVGTDTQYF. Here the CDR3 DNA reads TGTGCCAGCAGCGGGGGGGGTGTGGGCACAGATACGCAGTATTTT. This rearrangement joins TRBV28 to TRBJ2-3; TRBD2 aligns across 8 bases. V was pared by 6 bases and J by 1 base, with 6 bases of the junction left unmatched. Looked up from germline, CDR1 is MDHEN and CDR2 is SYDVKM. This CDR3 contains 15 residues.